This T cell receptor beta chain derives from a study of T cells in localized non-small cell lung cancer. This clone was seen only a few times. The CDR3 length is 13 residues. Germline V gives CDR1 MGHRA, CDR2 YSYEKL. Deletions cut 4 bases from V and 5 bases from J, with 11 bases between. TCRdb's table, derived via immunoSEQ multiplex PCR, lists solely in-frame clones and lacks some. There are 4,700 or so clones in the sample; about 35% occur only once, and approximately 8.1% lies in the top ten. This TCR derives from an older female donor with stage I lung adenocarcinoma. The chain employs TRBV4-1 and TRBJ1-2; no reliable D call. This material consisted of lung tumor tissue, taken before any cancer treatment. CDR3 DNA: TGCGCCAGCAGCCCCCAACCCTTATATGGCTACACCTTC. Its translation is CASSPQPLYGYTF.